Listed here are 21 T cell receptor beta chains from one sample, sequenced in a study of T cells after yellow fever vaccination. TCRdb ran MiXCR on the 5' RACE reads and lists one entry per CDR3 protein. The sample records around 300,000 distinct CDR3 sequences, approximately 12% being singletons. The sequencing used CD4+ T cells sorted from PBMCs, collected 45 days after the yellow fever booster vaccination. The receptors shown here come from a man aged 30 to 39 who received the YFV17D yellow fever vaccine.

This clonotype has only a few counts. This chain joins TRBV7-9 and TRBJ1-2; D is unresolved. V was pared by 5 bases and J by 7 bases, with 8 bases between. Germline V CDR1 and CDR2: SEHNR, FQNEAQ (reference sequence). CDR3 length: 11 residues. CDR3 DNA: TGTGCCAGCAGCCAATCAAGTGGCTACACCTTC. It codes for CASSQSSGYTF.

The DNA for the CDR3 is TGTGCCAGCAGCTTAGCGCGAAGTGGCCCCCAAGAGACCCAGTACTTC. Translation gives CASSLARSGPQETQYF. This rearrangement joins TRBV7-2 to TRBJ2-5; unclear D gene. V gave up 0 bases and J gave up 1 base, with 12 bases separating them. The CDR3 is made up of 16 amino acids. The germline V gene has CDR1 SGHTA and CDR2 FQGNSA. The complete variable domain, with remaining parts taken from reference TRBV7-2 and TRBJ2-5, reads GAGVSQSPSNKVTEKGKDVELRCDPISGHTALYWYRQSLGQGLEFLIYFQGNSAPDKSGLPSDRFSAERTGGSVSTLTIQRTQQEDSAVYLCASSLARSGPQETQYFGPGTRLLVL.

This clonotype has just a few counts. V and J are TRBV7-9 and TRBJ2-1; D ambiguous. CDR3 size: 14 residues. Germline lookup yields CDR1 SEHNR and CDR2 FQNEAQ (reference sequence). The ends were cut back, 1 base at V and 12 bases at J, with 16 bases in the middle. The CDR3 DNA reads TGTGCCAGCAGCTTAGGGGCCACAGATCTTGGGCAGTTCTTC. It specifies CASSLGATDLGQFF.

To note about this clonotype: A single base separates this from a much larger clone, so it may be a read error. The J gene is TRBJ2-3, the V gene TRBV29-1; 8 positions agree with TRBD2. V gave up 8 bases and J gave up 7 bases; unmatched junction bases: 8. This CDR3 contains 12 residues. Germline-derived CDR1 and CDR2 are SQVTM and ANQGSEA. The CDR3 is CSSRTSRNTQYF. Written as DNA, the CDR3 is TGCAGCTCCCGGACTAGCAGAAATACGCAGTATTTT.

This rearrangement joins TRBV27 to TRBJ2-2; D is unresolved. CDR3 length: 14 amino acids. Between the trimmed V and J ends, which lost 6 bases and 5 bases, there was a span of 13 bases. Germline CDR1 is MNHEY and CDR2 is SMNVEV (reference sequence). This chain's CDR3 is CASRRGPVTGELFF. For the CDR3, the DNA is TGTGCCAGCAGGCGTGGGCCCGTTACCGGGGAGCTGTTTTTT.

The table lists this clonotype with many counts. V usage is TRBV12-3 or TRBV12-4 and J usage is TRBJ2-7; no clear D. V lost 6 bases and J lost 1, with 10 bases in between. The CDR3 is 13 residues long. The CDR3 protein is CASSSLSSYEQYF. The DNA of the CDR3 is TGTGCCAGCAGCTCTTTATCGTCCTACGAGCAGTACTTC.

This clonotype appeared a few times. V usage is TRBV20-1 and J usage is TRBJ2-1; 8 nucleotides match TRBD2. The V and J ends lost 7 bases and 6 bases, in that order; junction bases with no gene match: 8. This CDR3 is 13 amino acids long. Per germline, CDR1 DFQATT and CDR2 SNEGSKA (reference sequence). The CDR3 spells CSVGGLGINEQFF. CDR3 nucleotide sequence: TGCAGTGTGGGGGGACTAGGAATCAATGAGCAGTTCTTC.

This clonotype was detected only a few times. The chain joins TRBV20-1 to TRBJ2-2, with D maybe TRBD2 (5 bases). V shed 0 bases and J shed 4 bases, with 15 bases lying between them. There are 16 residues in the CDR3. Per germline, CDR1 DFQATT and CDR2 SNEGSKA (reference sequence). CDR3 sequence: CSARDAGAGGTGELFF. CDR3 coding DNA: TGCAGTGCTAGAGATGCAGGTGCGGGTGGCACCGGGGAGCTGTTTTTT.

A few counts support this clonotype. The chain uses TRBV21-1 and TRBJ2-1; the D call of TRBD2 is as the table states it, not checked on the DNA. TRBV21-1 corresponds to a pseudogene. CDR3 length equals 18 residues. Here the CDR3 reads CASSGRLAGASRYNEQFF. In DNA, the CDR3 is TGTGCCAGCAGCGGACGACTAGCGGGAGCCTCCCGCTACAATGAGCAGTTCTTC.

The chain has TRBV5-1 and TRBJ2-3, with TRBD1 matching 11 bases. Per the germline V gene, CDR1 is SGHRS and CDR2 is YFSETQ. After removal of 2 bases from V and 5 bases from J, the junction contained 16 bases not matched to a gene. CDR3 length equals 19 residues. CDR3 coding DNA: TGCGCCAGCAGCTTCTACCGGACAGGGGGCCTGGAGGTGGGAGATACGCAGTATTTT. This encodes CASSFYRTGGLEVGDTQYF.

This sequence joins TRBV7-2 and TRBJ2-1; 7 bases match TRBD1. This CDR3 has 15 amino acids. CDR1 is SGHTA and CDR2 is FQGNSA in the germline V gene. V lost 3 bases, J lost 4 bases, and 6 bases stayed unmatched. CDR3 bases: TGTGCCAGCAGCTTGGGGACAGCAGTTTACAATGAGCAGTTCTTC. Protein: CASSLGTAVYNEQFF.

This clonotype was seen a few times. The CDR3 DNA is TGTGCCAGCAGCTCGGTCCGGGACACTTCCTACAATGAGCAGTTCTTC. This translates into CASSSVRDTSYNEQFF. V usage is TRBV11-2 and J usage is TRBJ2-1; tentative D call: TRBD1 (6 bases). Deletions cut 4 bases from V and 1 base from J, with 14 bases between. Germline V gene lookup returns CDR1 SGHAT and CDR2 FQNNGV. The CDR3 extends over 16 amino acids. Looking up the rest from reference TRBV11-2 and TRBJ2-1 gives the full variable domain: EAGVAQSPRYKIIEKRQSVAFWCNPISGHATLYWYQQILGQGPKLLIQFQNNGVVDDSQLPKDRFSAERLKGVDSTLKIQPAKLEDSAVYLCASSSVRDTSYNEQFFGPGTRLTVL.

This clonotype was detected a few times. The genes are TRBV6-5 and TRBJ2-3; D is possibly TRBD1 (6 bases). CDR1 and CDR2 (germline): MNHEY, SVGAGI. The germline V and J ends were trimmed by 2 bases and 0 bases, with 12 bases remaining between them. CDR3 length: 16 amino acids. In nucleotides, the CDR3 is TGTGCCAGCAGTTACGAGGCAGGGGCGAGCACAGATACGCAGTATTTT. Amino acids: CASSYEAGASTDTQYF.

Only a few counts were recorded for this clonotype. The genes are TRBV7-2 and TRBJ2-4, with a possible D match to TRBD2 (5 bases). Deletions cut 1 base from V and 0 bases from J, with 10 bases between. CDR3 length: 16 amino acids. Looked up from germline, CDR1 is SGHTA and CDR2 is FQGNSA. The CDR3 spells CASSLDGGLAKNIQYF. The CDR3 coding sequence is TGTGCCAGCAGCTTAGACGGTGGACTAGCCAAAAACATTCAGTACTTC.

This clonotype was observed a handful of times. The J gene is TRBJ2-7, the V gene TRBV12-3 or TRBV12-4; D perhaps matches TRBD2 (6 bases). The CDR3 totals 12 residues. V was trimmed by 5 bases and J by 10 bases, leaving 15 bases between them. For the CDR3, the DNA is TGTGCCAGCAGTGCGGACTACTCGGGACAGTACTTC. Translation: CASSADYSGQYF.

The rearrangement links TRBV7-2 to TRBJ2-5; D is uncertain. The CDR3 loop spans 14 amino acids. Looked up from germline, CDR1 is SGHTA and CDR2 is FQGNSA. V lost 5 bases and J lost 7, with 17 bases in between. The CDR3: CASSPQTMQATQYF. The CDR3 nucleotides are TGTGCCAGCAGCCCCCAGACCATGCAGGCGACCCAGTACTTC.

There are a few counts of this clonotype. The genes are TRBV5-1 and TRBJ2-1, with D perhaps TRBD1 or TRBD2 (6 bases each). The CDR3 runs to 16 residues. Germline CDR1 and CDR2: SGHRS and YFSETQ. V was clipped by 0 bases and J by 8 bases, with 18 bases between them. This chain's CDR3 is CASSLAGSGGRDEQFF. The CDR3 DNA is TGCGCCAGCAGCTTGGCCGGAAGTGGGGGGCGCGATGAGCAGTTCTTC.

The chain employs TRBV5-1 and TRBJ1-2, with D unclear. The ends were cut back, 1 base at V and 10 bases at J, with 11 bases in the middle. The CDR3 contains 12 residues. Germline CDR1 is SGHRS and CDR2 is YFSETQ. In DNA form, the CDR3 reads TGCGCCAGCAGCTTGACGGCCATGGTCTACACCTTC. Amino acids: CASSLTAMVYTF.

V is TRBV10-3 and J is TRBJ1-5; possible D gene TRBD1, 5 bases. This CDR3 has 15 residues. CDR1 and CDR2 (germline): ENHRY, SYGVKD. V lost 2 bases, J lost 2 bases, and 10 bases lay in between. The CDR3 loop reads CAISEGREGNQPQHF. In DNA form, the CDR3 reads TGTGCCATCAGTGAGGGCAGGGAAGGCAATCAGCCCCAGCATTTT.

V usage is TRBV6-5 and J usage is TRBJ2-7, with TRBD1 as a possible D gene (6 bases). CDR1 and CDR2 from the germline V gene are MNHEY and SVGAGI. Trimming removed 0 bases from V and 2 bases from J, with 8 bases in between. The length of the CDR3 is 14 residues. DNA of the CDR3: TGTGCCAGCAGTTACTCGGACAGAGCCTACGAGCAGTACTTC. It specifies CASSYSDRAYEQYF.

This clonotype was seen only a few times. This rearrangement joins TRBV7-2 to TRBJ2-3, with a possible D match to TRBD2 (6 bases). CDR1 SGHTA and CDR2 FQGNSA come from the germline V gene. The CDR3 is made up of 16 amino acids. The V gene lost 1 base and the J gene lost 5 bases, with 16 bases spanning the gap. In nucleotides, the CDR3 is TGTGCCAGCAGCTTAGATCCGGGAGCGGGTGGAGATACGCAGTATTTT. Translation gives CASSLDPGAGGDTQYF.